A selection of T cell receptor beta chains follows, all from one sample in a study of control samples from healthy donors and cancer patients. Measured with immunoSEQ multiplex PCR; TCRdb has only the in-frame clones, and not every one. This repertoire shows 100,000 to 150,000 clones, 75% to 95% found once; its top ten account for about 2.5%. The sample comprised blood. The receptors here all came from a man between 18 and 35 years old in good health. The CDR3 runs from the conserved cysteine through the conserved F or W. Fields, in order: V gene, clone size, D gene, J gene, CDR3 protein. The D gene is left open where the match is weak. Size is omitted from some rows. Given values are once, few, many or a class for expanded clones.

V gene: TRBV19
clone size: NA
D gene: TRBD2
J gene: TRBJ2-3
CDR3 protein: CASSLFGGTTDTQYF

V gene: TRBV5-1
clone size: NA
D gene: TRBD2
J gene: TRBJ2-3
CDR3 protein: CASSGRALADTQYF

V gene: TRBV10-2
clone size: NA
D gene: NA
J gene: TRBJ2-1
CDR3 protein: CASGSASSYNEQFF

V gene: TRBV11-2
clone size: NA
D gene: NA
J gene: TRBJ1-5
CDR3 protein: CASSLGPNQPQHF

V gene: TRBV6-5
clone size: NA
D gene: NA
J gene: TRBJ2-3
CDR3 protein: CASSYEGGSTDTQYF

V gene: TRBV6-2/TRBV6-3
clone size: NA
D gene: TRBD2
J gene: TRBJ2-5
CDR3 protein: CASSYSTRLARQETQYF

V gene: TRBV11-3
clone size: NA
D gene: TRBD2
J gene: TRBJ2-1
CDR3 protein: CASSLGGRVSYNEQFF

V gene: TRBV25-1
clone size: NA
D gene: TRBD2
J gene: TRBJ2-5
CDR3 protein: CASSPGLAVRETQYF

V gene: TRBV7-9
clone size: NA
D gene: NA
J gene: TRBJ2-2
CDR3 protein: CASSLDAGAGELFF

V gene: TRBV5-1
clone size: NA
D gene: NA
J gene: TRBJ1-1
CDR3 protein: CASSLEGGNTEAFF

V gene: TRBV6-1
clone size: NA
D gene: TRBD1
J gene: TRBJ2-7
CDR3 protein: CASSESGTVAYEQYF

V gene: TRBV6-5
clone size: NA
D gene: NA
J gene: TRBJ2-7
CDR3 protein: CASRTSQGGYEQYF

V gene: TRBV7-3
clone size: NA
D gene: TRBD2
J gene: TRBJ2-1
CDR3 protein: CASSVAGGPSNEQFF

V gene: TRBV30
clone size: NA
D gene: NA
J gene: TRBJ1-1
CDR3 protein: CAWSADARTEAFF

V gene: TRBV24-1
clone size: NA
D gene: NA
J gene: TRBJ1-1
CDR3 protein: CATSETRATEAFF

V gene: TRBV6-5
clone size: NA
D gene: TRBD1
J gene: TRBJ1-2
CDR3 protein: CASSYQTGNYGYTF

V gene: TRBV6-2/TRBV6-3
clone size: NA
D gene: NA
J gene: TRBJ2-2
CDR3 protein: CASSYSGYTGELFF

V gene: TRBV25-1
clone size: once
D gene: NA
J gene: TRBJ1-2
CDR3 protein: CASSEDRGPNGYTF

V gene: TRBV7-9
clone size: NA
D gene: NA
J gene: TRBJ1-2
CDR3 protein: CASSPGERRNYGYTF

V gene: TRBV7-9
clone size: NA
D gene: NA
J gene: TRBJ2-5
CDR3 protein: CASSLELSLSSETQYF

V gene: TRBV10-1
clone size: NA
D gene: TRBD2
J gene: TRBJ2-2
CDR3 protein: CASSGAGLGNTGELFF

V gene: TRBV21-1
clone size: NA
D gene: NA
J gene: TRBJ1-2
CDR3 protein: CASSKPGGYTF

V gene: TRBV7-2
clone size: NA
D gene: TRBD1
J gene: TRBJ2-3
CDR3 protein: CASSPGGLGSYF

V gene: TRBV16
clone size: NA
D gene: TRBD1
J gene: TRBJ2-2
CDR3 protein: CASSQSRGYTGELFF

V gene: TRBV20-1
clone size: NA
D gene: NA
J gene: TRBJ2-5
CDR3 protein: CSASRDSETQYF

V gene: TRBV6-1
clone size: NA
D gene: TRBD1
J gene: TRBJ2-1
CDR3 protein: CASSEPLDRAVGQFF

V gene: TRBV10-3
clone size: NA
D gene: NA
J gene: TRBJ1-5
CDR3 protein: CAISAGTINQPQHF

V gene: TRBV5-5
clone size: NA
D gene: NA
J gene: TRBJ1-2
CDR3 protein: CASSEPGQYGYTF

V gene: TRBV2
clone size: NA
D gene: TRBD1
J gene: TRBJ2-2
CDR3 protein: CASSGGTGDTGELFF

V gene: TRBV9
clone size: once
D gene: NA
J gene: TRBJ2-3
CDR3 protein: CASSVGNRARGDTQYF

V gene: TRBV5-8
clone size: NA
D gene: NA
J gene: TRBJ2-1
CDR3 protein: CASSFTFTEQFF

V gene: TRBV19
clone size: NA
D gene: NA
J gene: TRBJ2-2
CDR3 protein: CASSIVRNTGELFF

V gene: TRBV7-2
clone size: once
D gene: NA
J gene: TRBJ2-7
CDR3 protein: CASSLVGTEQYF

V gene: TRBV27
clone size: NA
D gene: TRBD1
J gene: TRBJ1-6
CDR3 protein: CASSFFGDRGSSYNSPLHF